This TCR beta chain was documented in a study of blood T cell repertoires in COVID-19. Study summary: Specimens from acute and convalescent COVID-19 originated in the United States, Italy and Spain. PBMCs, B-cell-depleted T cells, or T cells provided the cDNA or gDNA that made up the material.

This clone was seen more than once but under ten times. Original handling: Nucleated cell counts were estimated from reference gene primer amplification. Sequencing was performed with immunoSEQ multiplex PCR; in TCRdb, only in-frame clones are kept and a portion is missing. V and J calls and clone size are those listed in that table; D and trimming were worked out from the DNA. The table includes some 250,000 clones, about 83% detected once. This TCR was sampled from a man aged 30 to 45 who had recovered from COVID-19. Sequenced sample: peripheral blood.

The CDR3 nucleotides are TGTGCCAGCAGTGGTCTGGGGACAGGGAAAACCGGGGAGCTGTTTTTT. It encodes CASSGLGTGKTGELFF. The rearrangement links TRBV6-1 to TRBJ2-2; TRBD1 agrees at 9 bases. Trimming removed 4 bases from V and 5 bases from J; junction bases left unmatched: 8. The CDR3 covers 16 residues. CDR1 and CDR2 (germline): MNHNS, SASEGT.